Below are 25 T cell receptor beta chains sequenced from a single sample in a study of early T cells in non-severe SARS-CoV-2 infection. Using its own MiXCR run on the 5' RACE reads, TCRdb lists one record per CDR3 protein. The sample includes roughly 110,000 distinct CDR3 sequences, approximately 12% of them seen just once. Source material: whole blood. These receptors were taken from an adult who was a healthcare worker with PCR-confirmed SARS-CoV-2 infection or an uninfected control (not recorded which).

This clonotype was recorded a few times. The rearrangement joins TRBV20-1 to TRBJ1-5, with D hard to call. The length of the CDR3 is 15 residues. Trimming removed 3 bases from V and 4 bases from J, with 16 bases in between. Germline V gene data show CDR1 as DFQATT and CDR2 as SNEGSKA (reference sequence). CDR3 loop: CSARSYYAGNQPQHF. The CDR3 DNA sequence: TGCAGTGCTAGGTCTTATTATGCGGGGAATCAGCCCCAGCATTTT.

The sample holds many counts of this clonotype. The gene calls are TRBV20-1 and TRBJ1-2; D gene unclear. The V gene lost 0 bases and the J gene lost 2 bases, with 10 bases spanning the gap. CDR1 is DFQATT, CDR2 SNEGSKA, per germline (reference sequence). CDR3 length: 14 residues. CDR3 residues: CSARDSFGNYGYTF. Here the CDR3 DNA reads TGCAGTGCTAGAGATAGTTTCGGAAACTATGGCTACACCTTC.

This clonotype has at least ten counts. This CDR3 reads CASSQREGGYNEQFF. CDR3 nucleotide sequence: TGTGCCAGCAGTCAACGGGAGGGCGGGTACAATGAGCAGTTCTTC. This chain uses TRBV6-5 with TRBJ2-1; 8 nucleotides match TRBD2. Germline V CDR1 and CDR2: MNHEY, SVGAGI. Trimming cost V 5 bases and J 4 bases; bases outside gene matches: 7. The CDR3 consists of 15 residues.

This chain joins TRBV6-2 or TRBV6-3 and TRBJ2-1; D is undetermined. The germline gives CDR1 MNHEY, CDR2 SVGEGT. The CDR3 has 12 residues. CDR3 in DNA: TGTACCGCGGTGAGCTCCTACAATGAGCAGTTCTTC. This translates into CTAVSSYNEQFF.

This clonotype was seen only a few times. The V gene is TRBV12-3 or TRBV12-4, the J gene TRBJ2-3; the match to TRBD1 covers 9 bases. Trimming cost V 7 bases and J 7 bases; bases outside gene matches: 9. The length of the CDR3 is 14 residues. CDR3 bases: TGTGCCAGCACCCCGGGACAGGGCCCTCATACGCAGTATTTT. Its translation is CASTPGQGPHTQYF.

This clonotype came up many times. CDR3 nucleotide sequence: TGTGCCAGCTCACTCATACCTCCGGGACTAGCGGGAGGACCTACAAACAATGAGCAGTTCTTC. Its protein is CASSLIPPGLAGGPTNNEQFF. The V gene is TRBV18, the J gene TRBJ2-1; 15 bases are a match to TRBD2. Germline V gene lookup returns CDR1 KGHSH and CDR2 LQKENI. Trimming at V came to 4 bases and at J to 5 bases, leaving 18 bases not matched to a gene. The CDR3 extends over 21 amino acids.

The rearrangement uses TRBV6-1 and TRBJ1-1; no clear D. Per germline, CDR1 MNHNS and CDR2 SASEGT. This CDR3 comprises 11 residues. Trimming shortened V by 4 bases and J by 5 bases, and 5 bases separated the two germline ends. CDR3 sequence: CASSVWTEAFF. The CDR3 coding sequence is TGTGCCAGCAGTGTATGGACTGAAGCTTTCTTT.

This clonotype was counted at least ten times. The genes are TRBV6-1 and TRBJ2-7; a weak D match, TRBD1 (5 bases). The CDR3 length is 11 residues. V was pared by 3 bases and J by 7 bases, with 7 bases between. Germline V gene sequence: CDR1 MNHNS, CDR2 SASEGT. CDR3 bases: TGTGCCAGCAGTGACAGGGCTGAGCAGTACTTC. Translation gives CASSDRAEQYF.

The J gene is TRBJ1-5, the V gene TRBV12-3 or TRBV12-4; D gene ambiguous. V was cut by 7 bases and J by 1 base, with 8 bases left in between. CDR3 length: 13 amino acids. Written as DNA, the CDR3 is TGTGCCAGCACCCCTCAGAGCAATCAGCCCCAGCATTTT. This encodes CASTPQSNQPQHF.

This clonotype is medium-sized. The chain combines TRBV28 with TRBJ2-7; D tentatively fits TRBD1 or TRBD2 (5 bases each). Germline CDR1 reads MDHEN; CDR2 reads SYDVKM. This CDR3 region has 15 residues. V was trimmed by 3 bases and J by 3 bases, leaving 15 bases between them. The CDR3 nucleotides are TGTGCCAGCAGTTTTTCTCCGGGGCGCTTCTACGAGCAGTACTTC. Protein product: CASSFSPGRFYEQYF.

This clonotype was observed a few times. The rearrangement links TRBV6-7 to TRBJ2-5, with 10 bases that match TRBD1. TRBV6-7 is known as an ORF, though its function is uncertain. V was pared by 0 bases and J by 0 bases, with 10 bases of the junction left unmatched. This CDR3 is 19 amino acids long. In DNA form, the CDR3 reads TGTGCCAGCAGTTACTCAAAGACCCCGGGACAGGGGTACCAAGAGACCCAGTACTTC. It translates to CASSYSKTPGQGYQETQYF.

CDR3 nucleotides: TGTGCCAGCAGCCCCCGGTTCGTGGGGTACTACGAGCAGTACTTC. Translated, it gives CASSPRFVGYYEQYF. The gene calls are TRBV5-8 and TRBJ2-7; unclear D gene. The length of the CDR3 is 15 residues. From germline, CDR1 is SGHTS and CDR2 YDEGEE. Trimming removed 4 bases from V and 3 bases from J, with 17 bases in between.

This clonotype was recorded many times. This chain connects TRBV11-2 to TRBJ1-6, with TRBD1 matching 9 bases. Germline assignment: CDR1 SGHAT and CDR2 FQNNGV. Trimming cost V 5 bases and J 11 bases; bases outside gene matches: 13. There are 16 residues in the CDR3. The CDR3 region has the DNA TGTGCCAGCAGCGCAGAGCCGGGACAGGGTGCGCCACCCCTCCACTTT. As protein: CASSAEPGQGAPPLHF.

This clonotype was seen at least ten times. The DNA of the CDR3 is TGTGCCAGCAGCTTACGGGCGGGAGCAGATACGCAGTATTTT. Encoded protein: CASSLRAGADTQYF. The chain employs TRBV11-3 and TRBJ2-3; 7 nucleotides line up with TRBD2. Germline CDR1 SGHNT, CDR2 YENEEA. With V trimmed by 2 bases and J by 4 bases, 3 bases remained unmatched. The CDR3 length is 14 residues.

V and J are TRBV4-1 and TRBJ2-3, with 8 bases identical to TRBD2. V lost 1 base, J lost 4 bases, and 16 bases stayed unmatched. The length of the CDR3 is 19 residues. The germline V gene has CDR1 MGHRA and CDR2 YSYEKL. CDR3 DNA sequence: TGCGCCAGCAGCCAAGGGGGTTTAAGAGCGGGAGATATTCCAGATACGCAGTATTTT. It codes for CASSQGGLRAGDIPDTQYF.

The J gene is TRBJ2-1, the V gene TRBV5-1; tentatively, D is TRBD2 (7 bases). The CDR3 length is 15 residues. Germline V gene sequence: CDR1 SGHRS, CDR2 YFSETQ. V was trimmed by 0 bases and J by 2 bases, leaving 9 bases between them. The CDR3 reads CASSLVGGPYNEQFF. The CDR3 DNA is TGCGCCAGCAGCTTGGTCGGGGGGCCCTACAATGAGCAGTTCTTC.

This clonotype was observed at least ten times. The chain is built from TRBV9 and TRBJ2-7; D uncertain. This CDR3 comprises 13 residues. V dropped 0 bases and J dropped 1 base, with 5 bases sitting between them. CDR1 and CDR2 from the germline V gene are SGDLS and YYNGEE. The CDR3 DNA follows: TGTGCCAGCAGCGTAGGTGAGTCCTACGAGCAGTACTTC. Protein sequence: CASSVGESYEQYF.

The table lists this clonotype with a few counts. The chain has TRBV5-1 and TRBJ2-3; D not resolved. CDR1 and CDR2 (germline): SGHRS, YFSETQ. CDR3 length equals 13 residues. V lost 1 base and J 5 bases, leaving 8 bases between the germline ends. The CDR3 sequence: CASSLSFGDTQYF. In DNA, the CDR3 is TGCGCCAGCAGCTTGAGTTTTGGAGATACGCAGTATTTT.

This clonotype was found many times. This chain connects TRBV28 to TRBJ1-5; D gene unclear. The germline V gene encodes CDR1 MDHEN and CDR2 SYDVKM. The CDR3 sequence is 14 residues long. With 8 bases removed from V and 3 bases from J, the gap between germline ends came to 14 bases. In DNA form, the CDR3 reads TGTGCCAGCTGGCCCAACCGTTTCAATCAGCCCCAGCATTTT. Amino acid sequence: CASWPNRFNQPQHF.

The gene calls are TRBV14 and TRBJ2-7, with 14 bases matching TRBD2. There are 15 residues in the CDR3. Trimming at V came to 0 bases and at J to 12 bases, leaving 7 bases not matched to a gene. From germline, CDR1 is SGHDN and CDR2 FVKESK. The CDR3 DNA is TGTGCCAGCAGCCAAGATAAAGGGACTAGCGGGAGTTGGTACTTC. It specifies CASSQDKGTSGSWYF. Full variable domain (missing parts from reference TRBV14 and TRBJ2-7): EAGVTQFPSHSVIEKGQTVTLRCDPISGHDNLYWYRRVMGKEIKFLLHFVKESKQDESGMPNNRFLAERTGGTYSTLKVQPAELEDSGVYFCASSQDKGTSGSWYFGPGTRLTVT.

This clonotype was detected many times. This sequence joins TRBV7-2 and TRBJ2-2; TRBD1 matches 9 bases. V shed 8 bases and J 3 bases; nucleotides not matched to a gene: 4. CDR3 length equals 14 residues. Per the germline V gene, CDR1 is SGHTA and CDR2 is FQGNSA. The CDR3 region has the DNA TGTGCCAGCGGACAGGGGTATGACACCGGGGAGCTGTTTTTT. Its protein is CASGQGYDTGELFF.

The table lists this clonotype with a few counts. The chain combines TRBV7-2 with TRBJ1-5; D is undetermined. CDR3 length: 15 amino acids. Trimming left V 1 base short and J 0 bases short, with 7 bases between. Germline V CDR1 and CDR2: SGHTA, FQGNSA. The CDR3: CASSLGTNSNQPQHF. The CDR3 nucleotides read TGTGCCAGCAGCTTAGGGACCAATAGCAATCAGCCCCAGCATTTT.

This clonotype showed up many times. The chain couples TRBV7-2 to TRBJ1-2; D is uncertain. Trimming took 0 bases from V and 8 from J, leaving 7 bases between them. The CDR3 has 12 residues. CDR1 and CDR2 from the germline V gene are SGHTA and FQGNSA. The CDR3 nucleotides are TGTGCCAGCAGCTTAGCGTACACCGGCTACACCTTC. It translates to CASSLAYTGYTF.

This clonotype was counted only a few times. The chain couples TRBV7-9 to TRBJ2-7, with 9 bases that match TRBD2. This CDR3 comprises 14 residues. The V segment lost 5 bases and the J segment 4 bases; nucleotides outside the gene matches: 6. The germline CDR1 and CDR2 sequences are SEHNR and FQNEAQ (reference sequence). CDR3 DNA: TGTGCCAGCAGCCCTAGCGGGAAGGATTACGAGCAGTACTTC. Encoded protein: CASSPSGKDYEQYF.

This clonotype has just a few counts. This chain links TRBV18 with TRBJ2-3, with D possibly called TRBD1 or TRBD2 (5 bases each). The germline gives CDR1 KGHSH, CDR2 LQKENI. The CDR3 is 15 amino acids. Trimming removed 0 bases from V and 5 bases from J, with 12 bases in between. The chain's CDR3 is CASSPPYGAGDTQYF. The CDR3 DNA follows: TGTGCCAGCTCACCACCCTATGGGGCGGGAGATACGCAGTATTTT.